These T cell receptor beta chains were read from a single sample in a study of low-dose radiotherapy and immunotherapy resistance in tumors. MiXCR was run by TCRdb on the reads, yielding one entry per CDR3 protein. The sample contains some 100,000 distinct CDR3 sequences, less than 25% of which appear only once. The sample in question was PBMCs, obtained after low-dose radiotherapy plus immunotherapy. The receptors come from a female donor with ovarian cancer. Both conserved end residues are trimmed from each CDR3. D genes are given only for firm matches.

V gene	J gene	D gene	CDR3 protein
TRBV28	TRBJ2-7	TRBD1	ASSHRGGQGAGEQY
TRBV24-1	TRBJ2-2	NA	ATRGLANTGELF
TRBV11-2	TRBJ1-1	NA	ASSLGQGLNTEAF
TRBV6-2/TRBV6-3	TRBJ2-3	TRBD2	ASSVAGEADTQY
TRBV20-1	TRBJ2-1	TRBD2	SVSSGSGSWGYNEQF
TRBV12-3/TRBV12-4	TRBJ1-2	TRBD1	ASSRLLSTGGKGYT
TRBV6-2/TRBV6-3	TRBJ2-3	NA	ASSFGDTQY
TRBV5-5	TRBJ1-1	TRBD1	ASSYGQGLDTEAF
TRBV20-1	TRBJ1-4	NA	SARPGDEKLF
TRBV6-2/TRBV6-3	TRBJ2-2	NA	ASSSPAGKPGELF
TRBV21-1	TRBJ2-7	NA	ASSKPTSYEQY
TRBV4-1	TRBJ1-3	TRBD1	ASSQEAQGTGNTIY